The clone carrying this T cell receptor (beta chain) was counted a few times. Original handling: By means of reference gene primer amplification, nucleated cell counts were estimated. Method: immunoSEQ multiplex PCR; TCRdb's copy keeps in-frame clones and lacks some. V and J calls and clone size come straight from that table; D and trimming were deduced from the DNA. The table shows nearly 350,000 clones, with roughly 89% occurring only once. The sample comes from a study of blood T cell repertoires in COVID-19. Study summary: Some COVID-19 samples were acute and others convalescent; all came from the United States, Italy and Spain. T cells, B-cell-depleted T cells, or PBMCs provided the cDNA or gDNA that served as material.

The CDR3 totals 14 residues. After removal of 4 bases from V and 2 bases from J, the junction contained 5 bases not matched to a gene. Germline CDR1 is GTSNPN and CDR2 is SVGIG (reference sequence). Sequenced sample: peripheral blood. The TCR was taken from a woman aged 18-29 years who had recovered from COVID-19. The chain couples TRBV30 to TRBJ2-1, with 7 bases identical to TRBD2. The CDR3 is CAWNQREAYNEQFF. The CDR3 DNA is TGTGCCTGGAACCAACGGGAGGCCTACAATGAGCAGTTCTTC.